Reported below is one T cell receptor beta chain. Sequencing used immunoSEQ multiplex PCR; TCRdb keeps in-frame clones, though not all of them. The sample lists over 25,000 clones, about 85% occurring once. The data were obtained in a study of radiation and T cells in renal cell carcinoma. V was clipped by 7 bases and J by 4 bases, with 19 bases between them. The CDR3 runs to 14 residues. Germline-derived CDR1 and CDR2 are SQVTM and ANQGSEA. The sample's time point: blood 4 weeks post-SBRT, at nephrectomy. The treatment denotes: 15 Gy SBRT to primary tumor, nephrectomy 4 weeks later. The patient's renal cell carcinoma had clear cell pathology.

The genes are TRBV29-1 and TRBJ2-5; weak D call: TRBD1 (7 bases). This sample comprised blood, obtained from a patient whose treatment included radiotherapy and nephrectomy. This receptor was identified in a man in his fifties or sixties with renal cell carcinoma. CDR3 region: CSATKGGGAETQYF. The CDR3 coding sequence is TGCAGCGCGACAAAAGGAGGGGGCGCAGAGACCCAGTACTTC.